This TCR beta chain stems from a study of blood T cell repertoires in COVID-19. Sequencing was performed with immunoSEQ multiplex PCR; in TCRdb, only in-frame clones are kept and a portion is missing. The table includes a few hundred thousand clones, approximately 85% detected once. Germline V gene lookup returns CDR1 LNHDA and CDR2 SQIVND (reference sequence). This CDR3 is 15 amino acids long. Deletions cut 1 base from V and 4 bases from J, with 13 bases between. The study assigned cohorts using participant-reported clinical history. The chain links TRBV19 to TRBJ2-5; tentatively, D is TRBD2 (6 bases). Material for sequencing was PBMCs or T cells enriched from blood (not recorded which). The TCR sequence derives from a woman aged 50 to 60 who had recovered from COVID-19. CDR3 in amino acids: CASSIGGTWGETQYF. The DNA for the CDR3 is TGTGCCAGTAGTATAGGCGGGACCTGGGGAGAGACCCAGTACTTC.